This is a list of T cell receptor beta chains from one sample in a study of cytomegalovirus exposure and HLA in healthy donors. The repertoire was sequenced with immunoSEQ multiplex PCR; TCRdb's copy has only in-frame clones and lacks some. Found here are some 170,000 clones, about four fifths of them singletons; the top ten hold less than 1.6%. Sequencing input: PBMCs. These TCRs come from a girl under 18 in good health and CMV-seropositive. Both conserved end residues are part of each CDR3. A D gene is named only where the DNA matches it firmly. Only some rows state a clone size, as once, few, many or a class for expanded clones.

V: TRBV27
D: .
size: .
J: TRBJ1-3
CDR3: CASSLVVHTIYF
DNA: TGTGCCAGCAGTTTAGTCGTTCACACCATATATTTT

V: TRBV2
D: .
size: .
J: TRBJ1-2
CDR3: CASSDEGNYGYTF
DNA: TGTGCCAGCTCGGACGAGGGAAACTATGGCTACACCTTC

V: TRBV27
D: .
size: few
J: TRBJ2-6
CDR3: CASSITGAGANVLTF
DNA: TGTGCCAGCAGTATAACAGGTGCTGGGGCCAACGTCCTGACTTTC

V: TRBV5-4
D: TRBD2
size: .
J: TRBJ2-5
CDR3: CASSLTSDGETQYF
DNA: TGTGCCAGCAGCTTGACTAGCGATGGTGAGACCCAGTACTTC

V: TRBV11-2
D: TRBD2
size: .
J: TRBJ2-6
CDR3: CASSLEGLRGLRGGANVLTF
DNA: TGTGCCAGCAGCTTAGAGGGATTGCGGGGGTTAAGGGGTGGGGCCAACGTCCTGACTTTC

V: TRBV9
D: TRBD2
size: few
J: TRBJ2-1
CDR3: CASSVEGGAAPEQFF
DNA: TGTGCCAGCAGCGTAGAGGGAGGGGCCGCGCCTGAGCAGTTCTTC

V: TRBV2
D: TRBD1
size: .
J: TRBJ1-1
CDR3: CASSEARGHGAFF
DNA: TGTGCCAGCAGTGAAGCCAGGGGGCATGGGGCTTTCTTT

V: TRBV5-6
D: .
size: .
J: TRBJ2-2
CDR3: CASSLLGGKNTGELFF
DNA: TGTGCCAGCAGCTTGTTAGGGGGAAAGAACACCGGGGAGCTGTTTTTT

V: TRBV30
D: .
size: .
J: TRBJ1-1
CDR3: CAENPSGGPEAFF
DNA: TGTGCCGAAAATCCTTCCGGAGGCCCTGAAGCTTTCTTT

V: TRBV6-1
D: TRBD1
size: once
J: TRBJ1-5
CDR3: CASSETWDRGRGNQPQHF
DNA: TGTGCCAGCAGCGAAACGTGGGACAGGGGGCGAGGCAATCAGCCCCAGCATTTT

V: TRBV4-1
D: .
size: .
J: TRBJ2-1
CDR3: CASSQFVSSPNEQFF
DNA: TGCGCCAGCAGCCAATTCGTGTCAAGCCCCAATGAGCAGTTCTTC

V: TRBV6-5
D: .
size: few
J: TRBJ1-2
CDR3: CASSYSILGSDGYTF
DNA: TGTGCCAGCAGTTACTCCATTCTCGGGTCGGATGGCTACACCTTC

V: TRBV5-1
D: .
size: .
J: TRBJ1-4
CDR3: CASSEGGLGPEKLFF
DNA: TGCGCCAGCAGCGAGGGGGGACTAGGACCTGAAAAACTGTTTTTT

V: TRBV2
D: TRBD1
size: few
J: TRBJ2-2
CDR3: CASRGDSPGELFF
DNA: TGTGCCAGCAGGGGGGACAGTCCCGGGGAGCTGTTTTTT

V: TRBV19
D: .
size: .
J: TRBJ2-7
CDR3: CASGFGGLEQYF
DNA: TGTGCCAGTGGCTTCGGGGGACTCGAGCAGTACTTC

V: TRBV18
D: TRBD1
size: few
J: TRBJ2-1
CDR3: CASSPLLSGDRGTLEQFF
DNA: TGTGCCAGCTCACCACTACTCTCCGGAGACAGGGGAACTCTTGAGCAGTTCTTC

V: TRBV18
D: TRBD2
size: .
J: TRBJ2-3
CDR3: CASSPASGRTDTQYF
DNA: TGTGCCAGCTCGCCCGCTAGCGGGCGCACAGATACGCAGTATTTT

V: TRBV13
D: TRBD1
size: .
J: TRBJ2-7
CDR3: CASSLGGQGAPYEQYF
DNA: TGTGCCAGCAGCTTAGGGGGACAGGGGGCCCCCTACGAGCAGTACTTC

V: TRBV5-1
D: .
size: once
J: TRBJ1-1
CDR3: CASSSHPVSSGTEAFF
DNA: TGCGCCAGCAGCTCCCACCCGGTCTCGTCGGGAACTGAAGCTTTCTTT

V: TRBV28
D: .
size: .
J: TRBJ2-2
CDR3: CASRGRTGTGELFF
DNA: TGTGCCAGCCGTGGTCGTACGGGCACCGGGGAGCTGTTTTTT

V: TRBV28
D: .
size: .
J: TRBJ2-3
CDR3: CASSPPNTDTQYF
DNA: TGTGCCAGCAGCCCCCCCAACACAGATACGCAGTATTTT

V: TRBV14
D: TRBD1
size: .
J: TRBJ1-2
CDR3: CASSQVQGAHGYTF
DNA: TGTGCCAGCAGCCAAGTGCAGGGGGCGCACGGCTACACCTTC

V: TRBV6-5
D: .
size: .
J: TRBJ1-2
CDR3: CASSQWGQGTNGYTF
DNA: TGTGCCAGCAGTCAATGGGGACAAGGAACTAATGGCTACACCTTC

V: TRBV30
D: .
size: .
J: TRBJ2-7
CDR3: CAWSAGSEQYF
DNA: TGTGCCTGGAGTGCCGGGTCCGAGCAGTACTTC

V: TRBV11-3
D: .
size: .
J: TRBJ2-2
CDR3: CASSLEAGTGELFF
DNA: TGTGCCAGCAGCTTAGAGGCAGGGACCGGGGAGCTGTTTTTT

V: TRBV2
D: TRBD1
size: .
J: TRBJ2-1
CDR3: CASNPTGGVYNEQFF
DNA: TGTGCCAGCAACCCCACAGGGGGCGTTTACAATGAGCAGTTCTTC

V: TRBV19
D: .
size: .
J: TRBJ2-3
CDR3: CASSMAPGPDTQYF
DNA: TGTGCCAGTAGTATGGCCCCAGGGCCAGATACGCAGTATTTT

V: TRBV6-4
D: TRBD1
size: .
J: TRBJ1-2
CDR3: CASSAQGNYGYTF
DNA: TGTGCCAGCAGTGCACAGGGGAACTATGGCTACACCTTC

V: TRBV5-1
D: .
size: .
J: TRBJ1-4
CDR3: CASTKFPAGEKLFF
DNA: TGCGCCAGCACTAAGTTCCCGGCGGGTGAAAAACTGTTTTTT

V: TRBV6-5
D: .
size: .
J: TRBJ1-5
CDR3: CASRPGRIQPQHF
DNA: TGTGCCAGCAGGCCAGGGAGGATTCAGCCCCAGCATTTT

V: TRBV9
D: TRBD1
size: few
J: TRBJ1-1
CDR3: CASSVEGTGISEAFF
DNA: TGTGCCAGCAGCGTAGAAGGGACAGGCATATCTGAAGCTTTCTTT

V: TRBV29-1
D: .
size: few
J: TRBJ2-7
CDR3: CSVSGFIGQPSYEQYF
DNA: TGCAGCGTTAGCGGCTTTATCGGACAGCCCTCCTACGAGCAGTACTTC

V: TRBV6-5
D: .
size: .
J: TRBJ2-7
CDR3: CASMPGGDLVNEQYF
DNA: TGTGCCAGCATGCCTGGCGGAGACTTGGTCAACGAGCAGTACTTC

V: TRBV15
D: TRBD2
size: few
J: TRBJ2-5
CDR3: CATSRDRGTGGTQYF
DNA: TGTGCCACCAGCAGAGACCGAGGCACGGGGGGGACCCAGTACTTC

V: TRBV5-5
D: TRBD2
size: once
J: TRBJ2-7
CDR3: CASSFDPLAGLEQYF
DNA: TGTGCCAGCAGCTTCGATCCTCTAGCGGGCCTCGAGCAGTACTTC

V: TRBV2
D: .
size: .
J: TRBJ2-3
CDR3: CASSVLSDTQYF
DNA: TGTGCCAGCAGTGTCCTTTCCGATACGCAGTATTTT

V: TRBV11-2
D: .
size: .
J: TRBJ2-7
CDR3: CASSFPGFRGYEQYF
DNA: TGTGCCAGCAGCTTCCCGGGCTTTCGGGGCTACGAGCAGTACTTC

V: TRBV6-4
D: TRBD2
size: .
J: TRBJ2-1
CDR3: CASSEAGGAGNEQFF
DNA: TGTGCCAGCAGTGAGGCCGGGGGGGCTGGCAATGAGCAGTTCTTC

V: TRBV6-5
D: .
size: .
J: TRBJ1-1
CDR3: CASARGVYEAFF
DNA: TGTGCCAGCGCCCGGGGTGTGTATGAAGCTTTCTTT

V: TRBV2
D: .
size: few
J: TRBJ2-5
CDR3: CASSGGLRNRVTQYF
DNA: TGTGCCAGCAGTGGAGGACTAAGGAATAGGGTGACCCAGTACTTC

V: TRBV11-2
D: TRBD1
size: .
J: TRBJ1-2
CDR3: CASRPDRGKRGYGYTF
DNA: TGTGCCAGCAGACCCGACAGGGGCAAGAGGGGATATGGCTACACCTTC

V: TRBV9
D: TRBD2
size: .
J: TRBJ2-5
CDR3: CASSVVSGLGEETQYF
DNA: TGTGCCAGCAGCGTAGTCTCGGGACTAGGGGAGGAGACCCAGTACTTC

V: TRBV5-1
D: .
size: .
J: TRBJ2-1
CDR3: CASSWTGNEQFF
DNA: TGCGCCAGCAGCTGGACTGGGAATGAGCAGTTCTTC

V: TRBV5-1
D: .
size: .
J: TRBJ1-2
CDR3: CASSLELWQGTQPSTYGYTF
DNA: TGCGCCAGCAGCTTGGAGCTGTGGCAGGGGACGCAACCCTCGACCTATGGCTACACCTTC

V: TRBV2
D: TRBD2
size: .
J: TRBJ2-1
CDR3: CASSPRWASGHLRNEQFF
DNA: TGTGCCAGCAGCCCTCGTTGGGCTAGCGGGCATTTGAGGAATGAGCAGTTCTTC

V: TRBV6-5
D: .
size: .
J: TRBJ1-1
CDR3: CASSYNGEAFF
DNA: TGTGCCAGCAGTTACAACGGGGAAGCTTTCTTT

V: TRBV11-3
D: .
size: .
J: TRBJ2-7
CDR3: CASSFLPSSEQYF
DNA: TGTGCCAGCAGCTTTCTACCCTCGTCCGAGCAGTACTTC

V: TRBV7-9
D: TRBD1
size: .
J: TRBJ1-2
CDR3: CASSPGTGDYGYTF
DNA: TGTGCCAGCAGCCCAGGAACAGGGGACTATGGCTACACCTTC

V: TRBV4-3
D: .
size: .
J: TRBJ1-4
CDR3: CASSQDLTSGGYEKLFF
DNA: TGCGCCAGCAGCCAAGATCTGACTTCCGGAGGGTACGAAAAACTGTTTTTT

V: TRBV25-1
D: .
size: few
J: TRBJ2-7
CDR3: CASAGQWEQYF
DNA: TGTGCCAGCGCCGGACAGTGGGAGCAGTACTTC

V: TRBV27
D: TRBD2
size: once
J: TRBJ2-7
CDR3: CASSPRVGGSRGYEQYF
DNA: TGTGCCAGCAGTCCCCGAGTGGGGGGGTCAAGAGGTTACGAGCAGTACTTC

V: TRBV11-2
D: .
size: .
J: TRBJ1-1
CDR3: CASSLGQRNTEAFF
DNA: TGTGCCAGCAGCTTAGGACAGCGGAACACTGAAGCTTTCTTT

V: TRBV28
D: .
size: .
J: TRBJ2-4
CDR3: CASTERMAKNIQYF
DNA: TGTGCCAGCACGGAGCGTATGGCCAAAAACATTCAGTACTTC

V: TRBV29-1
D: .
size: .
J: TRBJ1-2
CDR3: CSVLRTAGGYTF
DNA: TGCAGCGTGCTCCGGACAGCGGGGGGCTACACCTTC

V: TRBV7-2
D: TRBD1
size: .
J: TRBJ2-7
CDR3: CASSFTTGGDYEQYF
DNA: TGTGCCAGCAGCTTCACGACAGGGGGCGATTACGAGCAGTACTTC

V: TRBV6-5
D: .
size: .
J: TRBJ2-7
CDR3: CASSYSSGTPPYEQYF
DNA: TGTGCCAGCAGTTACTCTTCCGGGACTCCTCCCTACGAGCAGTACTTC

V: TRBV9
D: .
size: .
J: TRBJ2-7
CDR3: CASSVGSLYEQYF
DNA: TGTGCCAGCAGCGTAGGGAGTCTCTACGAGCAGTACTTC

V: TRBV7-3
D: .
size: .
J: TRBJ1-1
CDR3: CASSLIRAQNTEAFF
DNA: TGTGCCAGCAGCTTAATCAGGGCTCAGAACACTGAAGCTTTCTTT

V: TRBV5-1
D: .
size: .
J: TRBJ2-7
CDR3: CASSSTDRWSSYEQYF
DNA: TGCGCCAGCAGCTCCACCGACCGTTGGAGCTCCTACGAGCAGTACTTC